The entry that follows covers one T cell receptor (beta chain) sequence. What antigen it recognizes has not been identified. No qualities accompany the bases; no much larger clone lies one base away. V loses 4 bases at its end and J loses 1 base; junction bases beyond the gene matches: 5. The CDR3, cysteine through phenylalanine, is 15 amino acids long. Only CDR3 DNA remains: 45 bases, in frame from the first base. CDR1 and CDR2, looked up from the germline V gene, are SGHTA and FQGTGA. This sample is part of a study of cytomegalovirus exposure and HLA in healthy donors (dated by TCRdb to 2016 to 2017). With regard to the full study: In an earlier analysis of under 600 of the donors, 276 Gb of sequence data and 117 million unique TCR beta sequences from 150 million to 200 million T cells were reported. The study was designed to test whether signatures of past pathogen exposure could be identified by cataloging public T cell receptors. High-throughput TCR immunosequencing, statistical association of individual TCRs with disease status, and machine learning were combined to predict cytomegalovirus infection status. Rather than drawing on any new phenotypic data, the later analysis identified candidate immune exposures from TCR beta sequences and the way those sequences occurred across donors. To study patterns of TCR occurrence, a later analysis re-analyzed previously published TCR beta repertoires from around 660 donors and added high-resolution HLA genotyping. Alongside the repertoire data, information on donor age, sex, ethnicity and CMV serostatus was compiled. Roughly 300 gigabases of sequencing data and 75 million to 85 million unique TCR sequences made up an early release that covered around 640 HLA-typed donors. All discovery cohort repertoires had been generated using a single sequencing platform. An earlier analysis of approximately 580 of the donors used high-throughput TCR beta sequencing to judge whether each TCR beta V gene segment behaved as functional or pseudogenic. Among several hundred genotyped donors of the cohort, an average of around 240,000 unique TCR beta nucleotide sequences was sequenced per donor, of which about 18% were non-productive. Class I and class II HLA loci were covered by the typing at four-digit resolution. A separate validation cohort of approximately 120 different subjects was used in addition to the roughly 670-subject first cohort. A later genetic analysis took genome-wide SNP genotypes for about three fifths of the roughly 670 donors and used that subset as a discovery cohort. The study used immunosequencing to profile the T cell repertoires of 670 or so subjects and linked those repertoires to cytomegalovirus serostatus. About 5 DR-DQ haplotypes were handled as single units for association and clustering, since linkage in the cohort was strong. The genetic ancestry cluster associated with self-reported Caucasian donors included roughly four fifths of the approximately 430 genotyped donors. The number of donors typed differed by locus, with 629-630 for A, B, C, DRB1 and DQB1, roughly 520 for DQA1, nearly 610 for DPA1, and 450 to 480 for DPB1. General findings and caveats noted by the study authors: A later analysis found that most CMV-associated TCR beta chains appeared HLA-restricted, with HLA associations seemingly driven largely by CMV exposure. The classifier was reported to diagnose cytomegalovirus status with high specificity and sensitivity in both the original cohort and the validation cohort. In an earlier analysis of fewer than 700 of the donors, most TCR beta V segments appeared in productive rearrangements about 87% or about 30% of the time, broadly matching IMGT annotations. Sequencing depth was assumed to be roughly uniform across donors in the presence/absence analyses, though that assumption may not hold. Because HLA typing was unavailable for some donors at each locus, only the typed subset was used in association tests. A cluster of highly shared sequence variants was judged likely to represent a technical artifact of the sequencing pipeline. In a later analysis, HLA-associated TCR beta chains were found to be more clonally expanded and to have lower generation probabilities than equally common non-associated chains. The 87-base-pair reads could not distinguish some IMGT-functional V segments, including TRBV6-2 and TRBV6-3, so those segments were excluded. In a later analysis, some 18,000 TCR beta sequences were associated with specific HLA alleles at a false discovery rate of 0.05. A later analysis reported that several top co-occurrence clusters appeared linked to parvovirus B19, influenza, CMV and Epstein-Barr virus. A total of 150 to 200 TCR beta chains were listed by the study as associated with cytomegalovirus. According to a later genetic analysis, donors in an Asian-associated ancestry cluster had fewer N-insertions in productive TCRs than the approximately 690-donor mean. A further reported finding was that TCR beta sequences accurately predicted the HLA-A and HLA-B alleles for most subjects in the first cohort. The authors suggested that the approach could potentially be generalized to other disease states and immunological phenotypes. Correlated functional status among segregating V segments might be attributable to linkage disequilibrium, but an unknown experimental factor could not be ruled out. When HLA alleles, especially DR and DQ, strongly co-occurred, attributing TCR associations to individual alleles was difficult. A later genetic analysis associated a missense DCLRE1C variant with V-gene and J-gene trimming of TCR beta chains, and an independent cohort replicated the association. Most TCR sequences were observed very rarely across donors, whereas some public TCRs were present in many individuals. In a later analysis, the rate of TCR association differed among HLA loci, with DRB1 alleles having the most associated TCRs and HLA-C alleles having the fewest. In vitro tests confirmed that three of the cytomegalovirus-associated TCR beta chains recognize cytomegalovirus antigens. For the cohort, immune exposure information was limited to CMV serostatus. Only TCR beta chains were sequenced in this cohort, and the absence of alpha or paired-chain data limited detectable features. Because counts were too low, roughly 17 rarely observed V segments, including chromosome 9 orphons, were left out of the earlier analysis of about 500 of the donors.

Library method: the immunoSEQ multiplex PCR assay. A mixture of 60 forward primers for TCR Vbeta segments and 13 reverse primers for TCR Jbeta segments was used in the multiplex PCR. The CDR3 region of rearranged TCR beta genes was amplified from genomic DNA with a multiplex PCR assay. On the Illumina HiSeq System, the amplified TCR beta libraries were sequenced as 87-base-pair reads. In the authors' own workflow: Across the 700 or so repertoires, a later analysis counted approximately 83 million unique TCR beta chains, around 11 million of which were shared by at least two donors. Raw reads were error-corrected and collapsed into unique sequences by a nearest-neighbor algorithm in which closely related sequences were merged to remove PCR and sequencing errors. CDR3 sequences were aligned to IMGT reference sequences to assign V, D and J gene segments. For a sequence to be retained, a match of at least six nucleotides was required to both a V gene segment and a J gene segment. A rearrangement counted as productive if the CDR3 had no stop codons and remained in frame with V and J, and every other rearrangement counted as non-productive. Following IMGT convention, CDR3 was defined as the stretch from the second conserved V-encoded cysteine to the conserved J-encoded phenylalanine. The earlier analysis of about 620 of the donors excluded sequences that lacked an unambiguous match to a single V gene segment. In an earlier analysis of about 590 of the donors, a V segment was called functional when productive rearrangements were above 56.7%, and segregating when the standard deviation between donors exceeded 5%. A statistical classification framework was developed to diagnose cytomegalovirus status using the catalog of TCR beta chain sequences. A later analysis assigned V and J genes by comparing TCR nucleotide sequences with IMGT/GENE-DB human TR gene sequences. A later analysis assigned CDR3 sequences and most-parsimonious VDJ recombination scenarios with the TCRdist pipeline. A later analysis defined each TCR beta chain by its CDR3 amino acid sequence plus V-gene family, and excluded reads lacking a unique V-gene family. As a way to deal with suspected cross-contamination and a sequencing artifact, a later analysis dropped under 600 nucleotide sequences that were highly shared and had low generation probability. In a later analysis, a clonal expansion index was calculated for each public chain from normalized within-repertoire ranks of inferred template counts. A later analysis computed generation probabilities with a VDJ recombination model fitted to out-of-frame rearrangements, and checked the results against IGoR. In a later analysis, TCR-TCR, TCR-HLA and TCR-CMV co-occurrence was scored with hypergeometric tests, and a repertoire-size bias correction was applied to TCR pairs. False discovery rates were estimated in a later analysis by permuting HLA or CMV assignments 20 times. In a later analysis, co-occurring TCRs were grouped using DBSCAN, with TCRdist sequence similarity added in when clustering inside HLA-allele-positive subsets. Repertoires with fewer than 30,000 or more than 120,000 public chains, plus five repertoires with anomalous nucleotide sharing, were excluded from co-occurrence clustering. TCRdb re-hosts the immuneACCESS table, in-frame sequences only. Its copies lack some clones; in the studies checked, an unresolved V gene accounts for under half of them, and the cause for the rest is not known. That table furnishes V, J and clone size, whereas the DNA furnished D and trimming. The sample yields about 160,000 clones; around 79% were counted once. 3% to 3.5% of the sample is held by the ten biggest clonotypes.

The cohort was made up of hundreds of healthy bone marrow donors. At the time of sampling, all cohort members were nominally healthy, though unrecorded immune exposures were likely present. The donor was CMV seronegative and was included in the group of hundreds of seronegative cohort members. A peripheral blood sample was collected from each donor, and TCR beta sequencing was performed on peripheral blood mononuclear cells. The Qiagen DNeasy Blood Extraction Kit was used to extract genomic DNA from the blood cell samples. The receptor was isolated from a woman aged 40 to 50 in good health and CMV-seronegative. The sequenced sample consisted of PBMCs. The V gene is TRBV7-3 and the J gene is TRBJ2-3; 7 bases in the junction line up with TRBD2. The CDR3 in this case is CASSYGGTGTDTQYF. Read as DNA, the sequence is TGTGCCAGCAGCTACGGGGGGACTGGCACAGATACGCAGTATTTT.